A selection of T cell receptor beta chains follows, all from one sample in a study of T-cell memory formation after mild COVID-19. TCRdb reanalysed the 5' RACE reads using MiXCR and keeps one entry per CDR3 protein. The data show about 190,000 distinct CDR3 sequences, with around 26% seen just once and about 10% held by the top ten. Sequencing used PBMCs or a T cell subset sorted from them (not recorded which). The receptors stem from an adult woman who had mild COVID-19 (a few samples of this study predate the infection). Cell type and time point are not known. The CDR3 runs from the conserved cysteine through the conserved F or W. D genes are given only for firm matches. Rows give clone size only sometimes, using once, few, many, or a class for an expanded clone.

j_gene: TRBJ2-7
v_gene: TRBV4-2
d_gene: -
abundance: -
CDR3aa: CASSQGPGVYEQYF
CDR3nt: TGTGCCAGCAGCCAAGGTCCAGGGGTATACGAGCAGTACTTC

j_gene: TRBJ2-7
v_gene: TRBV12-3/TRBV12-4
d_gene: -
abundance: few
CDR3aa: CASSLYIIGQGGYEQYF
CDR3nt: TGTGCCAGCAGTTTATATATTATCGGGCAGGGGGGTTACGAGCAGTACTTC

j_gene: TRBJ2-3
v_gene: TRBV7-2
d_gene: -
abundance: -
CDR3aa: CASSPTGRITDTQYF
CDR3nt: TGTGCCAGCAGCCCAACGGGACGGATCACAGATACGCAGTATTTT

j_gene: TRBJ2-3
v_gene: TRBV6-6
d_gene: TRBD2
abundance: -
CDR3aa: CAIRTGTSGRGKTDTQYF
CDR3nt: TGTGCCATTCGTACCGGGACTAGCGGGAGAGGTAAAACAGATACGCAGTATTTT

j_gene: TRBJ1-2
v_gene: TRBV6-5
d_gene: -
abundance: few
CDR3aa: CASRPLLRALKGYTF
CDR3nt: TGTGCCAGCAGACCCCTCCTCAGGGCATTGAAAGGCTACACCTTC

j_gene: TRBJ1-4
v_gene: TRBV5-1
d_gene: -
abundance: few
CDR3aa: CASSLEQRTNEKLFF
CDR3nt: TGCGCCAGCAGCTTAGAGCAAAGAACTAATGAAAAACTGTTTTTT

j_gene: TRBJ1-6
v_gene: TRBV27
d_gene: -
abundance: -
CDR3aa: CASSLEGRRKNSPLHF
CDR3nt: TGTGCCAGCAGTTTGGAGGGGCGGAGAAAGAATTCACCCCTCCACTTT

j_gene: TRBJ2-1
v_gene: TRBV7-6
d_gene: TRBD2
abundance: few
CDR3aa: CASSLSLGGDEQFF
CDR3nt: TGTGCCAGCAGCTTAAGCCTGGGGGGGGATGAGCAGTTCTTC

j_gene: TRBJ2-4
v_gene: TRBV7-9
d_gene: -
abundance: -
CDR3aa: CASSLLVREDIQYF
CDR3nt: TGTGCCAGCAGCTTATTGGTCAGAGAGGACATTCAGTACTTC

j_gene: TRBJ2-7
v_gene: TRBV5-1
d_gene: TRBD1
abundance: -
CDR3aa: CASSLGQGEDEQYF
CDR3nt: TGCGCCAGCAGCTTGGGACAGGGGGAGGACGAGCAGTACTTC

j_gene: TRBJ1-1
v_gene: TRBV12-3/TRBV12-4
d_gene: -
abundance: -
CDR3aa: CASTLRGVNTEAFF
CDR3nt: TGTGCCAGCACCCTCAGGGGAGTGAACACTGAAGCTTTCTTT

j_gene: TRBJ2-1
v_gene: TRBV7-9
d_gene: -
abundance: -
CDR3aa: CASSADRTSFGEQFF
CDR3nt: TGTGCCAGCAGCGCCGACCGGACGTCCTTCGGGGAGCAGTTCTTC

j_gene: TRBJ1-1
v_gene: TRBV7-3
d_gene: -
abundance: many
CDR3aa: CASSTRDQGKMNTEAFF
CDR3nt: TGTGCCAGCAGCACTAGGGATCAGGGAAAAATGAACACTGAAGCTTTCTTT

j_gene: TRBJ2-7
v_gene: TRBV7-3
d_gene: -
abundance: many
CDR3aa: CASSLSGVREQYF
CDR3nt: TGTGCCAGCAGCTTAAGCGGGGTTCGAGAGCAGTACTTC

j_gene: TRBJ1-1
v_gene: TRBV28
d_gene: TRBD1
abundance: few
CDR3aa: CASRRQGTMGGTEAFF
CDR3nt: TGTGCCAGCAGAAGACAGGGGACGATGGGGGGGACTGAAGCTTTCTTT